The 32 T cell receptor beta chains reported below all come from one sample, sequenced in a study of OX40 agonist ivuxolimab in advanced cancers. Some clones are missing from TCRdb's copy, which holds only in-frame ones; the method was immunoSEQ multiplex PCR. The table shows about 12,000 clones, with around 80% occurring only once. Sequencing was performed on CD4+ or CD8+ T cells sorted from blood, taken in a trial of the OX40 agonist ivuxolimab. These receptors all stem from an adult with an advanced solid tumor such as melanoma, head and neck, liver or kidney cancer.

This clone showed up just once. The CDR3 protein is CASSDFLGETQYF. The CDR3 DNA is TGTGCCAGCAGTGATTTCTTGGGGGAGACCCAGTACTTC. The chain couples TRBV25-1 to TRBJ2-5; no firm D call. Between the trimmed V and J ends, which lost 3 bases and 5 bases, there was a span of 10 bases. CDR3 length equals 13 residues. CDR1 is MGHDK, CDR2 SYGVNS, per germline.

The V call is TRBV7-6, the J call TRBJ2-2; 10 nucleotides align to TRBD2. Germline CDR1 is SGHVS and CDR2 is FNYEAQ. CDR3 size: 15 residues. V trimming: 5 bases; J trimming: 4 bases; junction bases outside the gene matches: 4. DNA of the CDR3: TGTGCCAGCAGCATGGCTAGCGGGAGCACCGGGGAGCTGTTTTTT. This translates into CASSMASGSTGELFF.

The chain combines TRBV7-6 with TRBJ1-3; the match to TRBD1 covers 9 bases. This CDR3 is 17 amino acids long. Per germline, CDR1 SGHVS and CDR2 FNYEAQ. V dropped 4 bases and J dropped 0; count of bases not matched to a gene: 7. The DNA of the CDR3 is TGTGCCAGCAGCTACGGGGACAGGGCCTCCTCTGGAAACACCATATATTTT. Its protein product is CASSYGDRASSGNTIYF.

Written as DNA, the CDR3 is TGTGCTAGTGGTTTGGACAGGGGAGGATCGGACACTGAAGCTTTCTTT. Translated: CASGLDRGGSDTEAFF. The J gene is TRBJ1-1, the V gene TRBV12-5; 7 bases align to TRBD1. Germline V CDR1 and CDR2: LGHNT, FRNRAP. This CDR3 spans 16 amino acids. The ends lost 1 base at V and 3 bases at J; junction bases unmatched: 8. Filled out from reference TRBV12-5 and TRBJ1-1, the complete variable domain reads DARVTQTPRHKVTEMGQEVTMRCQPILGHNTVFWYRQTMMQGLELLAYFRNRAPLDDSGMPKDRFSAEMPDATLATLKIQPSEPRDSAVYFCASGLDRGGSDTEAFFGQGTRLTVV.

V and J are TRBV6-5 and TRBJ2-2; no firm D call. The V end lost 0 bases, the J end lost 7 bases, and 9 bases lay between the germline ends. The CDR3 spans 14 residues. Germline values: CDR1 MNHEY, CDR2 SVGAGI. The CDR3 loop is CASSYSAVGGELFF. CDR3 nucleotide sequence: TGTGCCAGCAGTTACTCAGCCGTGGGCGGGGAGCTGTTTTTT.

This clone was seen just once. This rearrangement joins TRBV21-1 to TRBJ1-6; TRBD1, the D gene given by the table, was not confirmed from the DNA. TRBV21-1 is deemed a pseudogene. CDR3 length equals 15 residues. The CDR3 region has the DNA TGTGCCAGCAGCAAAGGACAGCCCCTTAATTCACCCCTCCACTTT. Translation gives CASSKGQPLNSPLHF.

The rearrangement uses TRBV6-4 and TRBJ1-2, with TRBD1 identical over 7 bases. The CDR3 is made up of 15 amino acids. V lost 2 bases to trimming and J lost 4 bases; unmatched junction nucleotides: 7. From germline, CDR1 is MRHNA and CDR2 SNTAGT. CDR3 amino acids: CASSDGTGAPYGYTF. CDR3 coding DNA: TGTGCCAGCAGTGACGGAACAGGGGCCCCCTATGGCTACACCTTC.

This chain uses TRBV6-6 with TRBJ1-3; tentatively, D is TRBD1 (6 bases). The CDR3 consists of 14 residues. With 5 bases removed from V and 8 bases from J, the gap between germline ends came to 16 bases. Germline V gives CDR1 MNHNY, CDR2 SVGAGI (reference sequence). As DNA, the CDR3 is TGTGCCAGCAGTACAGGGAGCGAAGGCCACACCATATATTTT. Its protein product is CASSTGSEGHTIYF.

The chain employs TRBV4-1 and TRBJ2-4, with TRBD2 matching over 12 bases. Germline CDR1 and CDR2: MGHRA and YSYEKL. The CDR3 runs to 20 residues. Trimming at V came to 1 base and at J to 3 bases, leaving 13 bases not matched to a gene. CDR3 DNA sequence: TGCGCCAGCAGCCAAGTATCGGTGACTAGCGGGAGTATGGGCAAAAACATTCAGTACTTC. Translated: CASSQVSVTSGSMGKNIQYF.

This sequence joins TRBV11-1 and TRBJ2-5; D unclear. V was pared by 5 bases and J by 2 bases, with 9 bases between. Germline-derived CDR1 and CDR2 are SGHAT and FQDESV (reference sequence). The CDR3 sequence is 13 residues long. The CDR3: CASSVTEQETQYF. For the CDR3, the DNA is TGTGCCAGCAGCGTAACTGAGCAAGAGACCCAGTACTTC.

The chain combines TRBV9 with TRBJ2-2; 7 bases match TRBD1. With V trimmed by 0 bases and J by 0 bases, 2 bases remained unmatched. Germline loops: CDR1 SGDLS, CDR2 YYNGEE. This CDR3 comprises 16 residues. CDR3 region: CASSVDQGANTGELFF. CDR3 sequence (DNA): TGTGCCAGCAGCGTAGACCAGGGGGCGAACACCGGGGAGCTGTTTTTT.

V and J are TRBV28 and TRBJ1-6, with no clear D. The V gene lost 5 bases and the J gene lost 8 bases, with 13 bases spanning the gap. The CDR3 sequence is 14 residues long. Germline values: CDR1 MDHEN, CDR2 SYDVKM. As DNA, the CDR3 is TGTGCCAGCAGTGTAATAACAGCTGATTCACCCCTCCACTTT. Translated, it gives CASSVITADSPLHF.

The chain joins TRBV11-2 to TRBJ2-3, with D unresolved. The CDR3 has 12 residues. V was clipped by 0 bases and J by 5 bases, with 3 bases between them. CDR1 is SGHAT, CDR2 FQNNGV, per germline. The CDR3 sequence is CASSLDKDTQYF. The CDR3, as DNA: TGTGCCAGCAGCTTAGATAAAGATACGCAGTATTTT.

As to this clone: A much more abundant neighbour one base away suggests this may be a read error. Other nucleotide sequences from this sample produce the same CDR3. This chain joins TRBV27 and TRBJ2-1; no firm D call. V lost 5 bases and J 7 bases, leaving 9 bases between the germline ends. The CDR3 loop spans 12 amino acids. Germline loops: CDR1 MNHEY, CDR2 SMNVEV (reference sequence). The DNA of the CDR3 is TGTGCCAGCAGTCCTGGAACGAATGAGCAGTTCTTC. Residues: CASSPGTNEQFF.

The V gene is TRBV6-5, the J gene TRBJ1-4; a possible D gene is TRBD1 (6 bases). Trimming took off 2 bases at V and 3 bases at J, with 13 bases between the two ends. Germline V gene lookup returns CDR1 MNHEY and CDR2 SVGAGI. The CDR3 is 16 amino acids. CDR3 in amino acids: CASSYRRGRPNEKLFF. The CDR3 coding sequence is TGTGCCAGCAGTTACCGCAGGGGAAGGCCTAATGAAAAACTGTTTTTT.

This clone is judged medium-sized (0.01 to 0.1%). The rearrangement uses TRBV19 and TRBJ1-5; D is unclear. There are 15 residues in the CDR3. The V and J ends lost 6 bases and 3 bases respectively, with 15 bases between them. Germline V gives CDR1 LNHDA, CDR2 SQIVND (reference sequence). The CDR3 nucleotides are TGTGCCAGTAGCTTCCTAGGATCCTACAATCAGCCCCAGCATTTT. It translates to CASSFLGSYNQPQHF.

The chain recombines TRBV9 with TRBJ2-7; TRBD1 agrees at 11 bases. Germline CDR1 reads SGDLS; CDR2 reads YYNGEE. The CDR3 sequence is 16 residues long. Losses at the gene ends were 4 bases for V and 5 bases for J; bases not matched to a gene: 11. CDR3 in DNA: TGTGCCAGCAGCCCCCGGGACAGGGGGACCCTCCACGAGCAGTACTTC. It is translated as CASSPRDRGTLHEQYF.

The genes are TRBV5-6 and TRBJ1-4; D is perhaps TRBD1 (5 bases). CDR3 length: 16 residues. Germline assignment: CDR1 SGHDT and CDR2 YYEEEE. V was clipped by 4 bases and J by 0 bases, with 13 bases between them. CDR3 sequence (DNA): TGTGCCAGCAGCATCGACAGCATTGCAACTAATGAAAAACTGTTTTTT. This encodes CASSIDSIATNEKLFF.

This clone appeared a single time. This rearrangement joins TRBV7-9 to TRBJ2-3, with D possibly TRBD1 on 6 matching bases. The CDR3 sequence is 13 residues long. Trimming cost V 5 bases and J 3 bases, with 9 bases left between them. Germline values: CDR1 SEHNR, CDR2 FQNEAQ (reference sequence). The CDR3 region has the DNA TGTGCCAGCAGCGACACAGGGACAGATACGCAGTATTTT. Its protein product is CASSDTGTDTQYF.

The gene calls are TRBV5-1 and TRBJ1-6, with 8 bases matching TRBD1. The junction had 15 bases not matched to a gene; V was cut back by 4 bases and J by 9 bases. Looked up from germline, CDR1 is SGHRS and CDR2 is YFSETQ. CDR3 size: 17 residues. This CDR3 is CASSPISGQGTGSPLHF. As DNA, the CDR3 is TGCGCCAGCAGCCCCATTTCGGGGCAGGGGACAGGTTCACCCCTCCACTTT.

This clone was recorded only once. V usage is TRBV6-6 and J usage is TRBJ1-1, with 8 positions matching TRBD1. The ends lost 6 bases at V and 6 bases at J; junction bases unmatched: 9. Germline V gene lookup returns CDR1 MNHNY and CDR2 SVGAGI (reference sequence). The CDR3 contains 14 residues. The CDR3 nucleotides read TGTGCCAGCAGGTACGGACAGGGTAACCCTGAAGCTTTCTTT. Translating it yields CASRYGQGNPEAFF.

V gene TRBV7-6 combines with J gene TRBJ2-2; the D is unclear. Trimming removed 4 bases at V and 6 bases at J, with 6 bases between. Germline V lookup: CDR1 SGHVS, CDR2 FNYEAQ. The length of the CDR3 is 12 residues. The chain's CDR3 is CASSSPPGELFF. The DNA of the CDR3 is TGTGCCAGCAGCTCCCCCCCCGGGGAGCTGTTTTTT.

The rearrangement joins TRBV6-1 to TRBJ1-2; the match to TRBD1 covers 9 bases. This CDR3 is built from 14 residues. V trimming: 9 bases; J trimming: 2 bases; junction bases outside the gene matches: 7. Germline V gene lookup returns CDR1 MNHNS and CDR2 SASEGT. The CDR3: CASLDRGFNYGYTF. DNA for the CDR3: TGTGCCAGTTTGGACAGGGGTTTCAACTATGGCTACACCTTC.

This CDR3 is CATSTLFTGGASTDTQYF. The CDR3, as DNA: TGTGCCACCAGCACCCTGTTTACAGGGGGCGCGAGCACAGATACGCAGTATTTT. The genes are TRBV15 and TRBJ2-3, with TRBD1 matching over 9 bases. Trimming cost V 4 bases and J 0 bases; bases outside gene matches: 11. Germline CDR1 and CDR2: LNHNV and YYDKDF (reference sequence). This CDR3 is built from 18 residues.

This rearrangement joins TRBV28 to TRBJ2-7; 9 bases agree with TRBD1. This CDR3 has 16 residues. With 4 bases clipped from V and 5 bases from J, the junction kept 12 bases outside the gene matches. The germline V gene encodes CDR1 MDHEN and CDR2 SYDVKM. The chain's CDR3 is CASSSPDRGILDEQYF. In nucleotides, the CDR3 is TGTGCCAGCAGTTCTCCTGACAGGGGGATCCTTGACGAGCAGTACTTC.

The V call is TRBV5-5, the J call TRBJ1-4; no clear D. The CDR3 is made up of 16 amino acids. V was pared by 0 bases and J by 0 bases, with 9 bases between. CDR1 SGHKS and CDR2 YYEKEE come from the germline V gene (reference sequence). The CDR3 is CASSLGTFATNEKLFF. DNA for the CDR3: TGTGCCAGCAGCTTGGGGACGTTTGCAACTAATGAAAAACTGTTTTTT. The whole variable domain, filled in from reference TRBV5-5 and TRBJ1-4, reads DAGVTQSPTHLIKTRGQQVTLRCSPISGHKSVSWYQQVLGQGPQFIFQYYEKEERGRGNFPDRFSARQFPNYSSELNVNALLLGDSALYLCASSLGTFATNEKLFFGSGTQLSVL.

V is TRBV7-3 and J is TRBJ2-2; a possible D gene is TRBD2 (5 bases). V was trimmed by 0 bases and J by 5 bases, leaving 13 bases between them. Germline CDR1 SGHTA, CDR2 FQGTGA. The CDR3 is made up of 16 amino acids. The CDR3 coding sequence is TGTGCCAGCAGCTTAACGATGGGAGTCGGGACCGGGGAGCTGTTTTTT. This codes for CASSLTMGVGTGELFF.

V usage is TRBV13 and J usage is TRBJ2-3; 11 bases align to TRBD2. The V gene end was trimmed by 5 bases and the J gene end by 2 bases; junction bases not matched to a gene: 12. In germline, CDR1 is PRHDT, CDR2 FYEKMQ (reference sequence). This CDR3 has 18 residues. As DNA, the CDR3 is TGTGCCAGCAGCGCGCGACTACTAGCGGGAGAGGCCACAGATACGCAGTATTTT. Protein: CASSARLLAGEATDTQYF.

This clone was seen more than once but under ten times. The genes are TRBV5-1 and TRBJ2-7; no clear D gene. Trimming stripped 0 bases from V and 6 bases from J, with 7 bases between. CDR3 length equals 12 residues. From germline, CDR1 is SGHRS and CDR2 YFSETQ. In DNA form, the CDR3 reads TGCGCCAGCAGCTTGGTATCCGGCGAGCAGTACTTC. The encoded protein is CASSLVSGEQYF.

The V and J genes are TRBV6-1 and TRBJ2-2; D unresolved. This CDR3 has 15 residues. CDR1 is MNHNS, CDR2 SASEGT, per germline. V was pared by 6 bases and J by 6 bases, with 17 bases between. CDR3 in amino acids: CASSVLPGRPGELFF. The CDR3 DNA sequence: TGTGCCAGCAGCGTTTTGCCAGGACGTCCCGGGGAGCTGTTTTTT.

The rearrangement links TRBV6-5 to TRBJ2-2; 10 positions agree with TRBD2. CDR1 MNHEY and CDR2 SVGAGI come from the germline V gene. The trim removed 8 bases at V and 5 bases at J, leaving 8 bases unmatched. The CDR3 spans 15 residues. The DNA for the CDR3 is TGTGCCAGCCGGGCTCTAGCGGGGGCGACCGGGGAGCTGTTTTTT. This translates into CASRALAGATGELFF.

The V call is TRBV10-3, the J call TRBJ2-1; 7 positions agree with TRBD2. The CDR3 extends over 17 amino acids. Germline V gene data show CDR1 as ENHRY and CDR2 as SYGVKD. The V gene end was trimmed by 6 bases and the J gene end by 4 bases; junction bases not matched to a gene: 15. The CDR3 sequence is CAIRPFGAGVRYNEQFF. CDR3 nucleotides: TGTGCCATCAGACCGTTCGGGGCGGGGGTTAGGTACAATGAGCAGTTCTTC.